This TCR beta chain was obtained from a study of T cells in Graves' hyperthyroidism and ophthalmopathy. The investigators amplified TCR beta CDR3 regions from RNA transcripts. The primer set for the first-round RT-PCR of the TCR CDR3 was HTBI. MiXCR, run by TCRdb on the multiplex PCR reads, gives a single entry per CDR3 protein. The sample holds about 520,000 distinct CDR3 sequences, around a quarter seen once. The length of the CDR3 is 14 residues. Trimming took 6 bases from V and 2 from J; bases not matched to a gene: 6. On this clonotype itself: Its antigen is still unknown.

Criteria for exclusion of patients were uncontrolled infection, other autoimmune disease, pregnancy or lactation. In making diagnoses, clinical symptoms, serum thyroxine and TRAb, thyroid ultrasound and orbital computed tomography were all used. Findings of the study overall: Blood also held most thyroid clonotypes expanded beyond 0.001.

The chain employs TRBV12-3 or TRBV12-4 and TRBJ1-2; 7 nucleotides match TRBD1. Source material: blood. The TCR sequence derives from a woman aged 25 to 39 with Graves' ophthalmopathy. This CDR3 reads CASRPTQGNYGYTF. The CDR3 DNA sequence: TGTGCCAGCAGGCCAACACAGGGGAACTATGGCTACACCTTC.